By proportion, the clone carrying this T cell receptor beta chain is large. Antigen: not known. The sample is drawn from a study of vaccination and CD4 T cells after COVID-19. Trimming removed 1 base from V and 2 bases from J, with 9 bases in between. CDR1 SGHRS and CDR2 YFSETQ come from the germline V gene. The CDR3 spans 15 residues. This sample's treatment: approximately nine-day PBMC culture with coronavirus spike peptide pools or control peptides (ViraFEST assay). Sequencing of cultured CD4+ T cell DNA used the Oncomine TCR Beta short-read assay. TCRdb used MiXCR to reprocess the PCR reads, holding one entry per CDR3 protein. The profile covers approximately 10,000 distinct CDR3 sequences, with around 23% appearing a single time and roughly 21% taken by the ten largest.

The origin of this receptor is a human donor with COVID-19. The rearrangement uses TRBV5-1 and TRBJ2-2; D is possibly TRBD1 (5 bases). Material for sequencing was cultured CD4+ T cells from blood. The CDR3 sequence: CASSLQGSNTGELFF. The CDR3 bases are TGCGCCAGCAGCTTGCAGGGCTCTAACACCGGGGAGCTGTTTTTT.